A single T cell receptor beta chain is shown here with its context. CDR1 is ENHRY and CDR2 is SYGVKD in the germline V gene. After removal of 3 bases from V and 4 bases from J, the junction contained 5 bases not matched to a gene. The CDR3 has 16 residues. The data stem from a study of shared clonotypes between healthy human individuals. Across the study: Ranging from 18 to 49 in age, donors were a couple of women and a few men.

Every donor was a Caucasian adult from Nashville, Tennessee. Without sorting, samples used around 100 million PBMCs for genomic DNA. Unsorted PBMC DNA was run through sequencing on ten immunoSEQ deep assay plates. The repertoire was sequenced with immunoSEQ multiplex PCR; TCRdb's copy has only in-frame clones and lacks some. The table lists under 600,000 clones, about 75% of them singletons. Material for sequencing was PBMCs. The TCR comes from a woman aged 40 to 50 in good health. Some clones in this sample may be carry-over from other donors' samples. V is TRBV10-3 and J is TRBJ2-1; 11 bases line up with TRBD2. The CDR3 bases are TGTGCCATCAGTGAAACTAGCGGGAGCTCTTACAATGAGCAGTTCTTC. Encoded protein: CAISETSGSSYNEQFF.